These 27 T cell receptor beta chains were all obtained from the same sample, sequenced in a study of blood T cell repertoires in COVID-19 (TCRdb year 2020). The library relied on the immunoSEQ multiplex PCR assay. TCRdb's version of the immuneACCESS table is confined to in-frame rearrangements and falls short of the full clone set. An unresolved V gene accounts for under half of the shortfall where checked; the remainder is of unknown origin. This sample gives 50,000 to 65,000 clones in total; 86% of them show up just once. The biggest ten clones account for roughly 1.2% of the sample. What was sequenced was peripheral blood. Receptors originate from a middle-aged man with acute or convalescent COVID-19.

Remarks on this clone: Relative to the germline gene, one junction end is altered; a read error may explain this. The rearrangement links TRBV9 to TRBJ1-3; D not resolved. The CDR3 sequence is 15 residues long. CDR1 SGDLS and CDR2 YYNGEE come from the germline V gene. This chain's CDR3 is CANSVAGQFGNTIYF. CDR3 nucleotides: TGTGCCAACAGCGTAGCTGGTCAGTTTGGAAACACCATATATTTT.

In its sample, this clone was seen a few times. The chain carries TRBV7-3 and TRBJ2-5; 8 nucleotides match TRBD1. The CDR3 loop spans 13 amino acids. Losses at the gene ends were 8 bases for V and 5 bases for J; bases not matched to a gene: 7. The germline CDR1 and CDR2 sequences are SGHTA and FQGTGA. CDR3 loop: CASGQGAGETQYF. The CDR3 coding sequence is TGTGCCAGCGGGCAGGGGGCTGGTGAGACCCAGTACTTC. Using reference TRBV7-3 and TRBJ2-5 for the parts outside the CDR3, the full variable domain is GAGVSQTPSNKVTEKGKYVELRCDPISGHTALYWYRQSLGQGPEFLIYFQGTGAADDSGLPNDRFFAVRPEGSVSTLKIQRTERGDSAVYLCASGQGAGETQYFGPGTRLLVL.

This clone was recorded once. The J gene is TRBJ1-2, the V gene TRBV15, with D tentatively TRBD1 (6 bases). The CDR3 contains 15 residues. V was trimmed by 6 bases and J by 0 bases, leaving 14 bases between them. CDR1 and CDR2 (germline): LNHNV, YYDKDF (reference sequence). The CDR3 nucleotides are TGTGCCACCAGGAGGAACAGGGACGCTAACTATGGCTACACCTTC. Translated: CATRRNRDANYGYTF.

Here the CDR3 reads CASSALGTGPDTQYF. DNA of the CDR3: TGTGCCAGCAGTGCACTCGGGACAGGGCCAGATACGCAGTATTTT. This chain joins TRBV2 and TRBJ2-3, with 9 bases lining up with TRBD1. Trimming took 4 bases from V and 4 from J; bases not matched to a gene: 6. Germline V lookup: CDR1 SNHLY, CDR2 FYNNEI. The CDR3 contains 15 residues.

The gene calls are TRBV23-1 and TRBJ2-4; D unresolved. TRBV23-1 is given ORF status, its function remaining uncertain. Trimming stripped 4 bases from V and 14 bases from J, with 12 bases between. The CDR3 has 11 amino acids. Written as DNA, the CDR3 is TGCGCCAGCAGTCGATACGGGTACAAGTACTTC. Encoded protein: CASSRYGYKYF.

Here the CDR3 DNA reads TGTGCCAGCCAACAGGGCGGTGACACCGGGGAGCTGTTTTTT. Its translation: CASQQGGDTGELFF. V is TRBV7-9 and J is TRBJ2-2, with D possibly TRBD1 on 6 matching bases. This CDR3 has 14 residues. V was trimmed by 8 bases and J by 3 bases, leaving 13 bases between them. CDR1 and CDR2 (germline): SEHNR, FQNEAQ (reference sequence).

The V gene is TRBV9, the J gene TRBJ2-5; 10 nucleotides align to TRBD2. Germline lookup yields CDR1 SGDLS and CDR2 YYNGEE. J lost 2 bases, V lost 0 bases, and 7 bases had no gene match. The CDR3 is 17 residues long. The CDR3 sequence is CASSVVGGAGGQETQYF. Here the CDR3 DNA reads TGTGCCAGCAGCGTAGTAGGAGGAGCGGGGGGGCAAGAGACCCAGTACTTC.

The rearrangement uses TRBV4-1 and TRBJ1-2; D might be TRBD1 (5 bases). Trimming pared 1 base from V and 3 bases from J, leaving 15 bases between. The length of the CDR3 is 16 residues. Germline CDR1 is MGHRA and CDR2 is YSYEKL. The CDR3 region is CASSQGFGTSDYGYTF. CDR3 DNA: TGCGCCAGCAGCCAAGGTTTTGGGACTAGTGACTATGGCTACACCTTC.

This clone was picked up one time. V and J are TRBV9 and TRBJ2-1; TRBD2 might be the D (5 bases). The CDR3 is 15 amino acids. Trimming left V 0 bases short and J 4 bases short, with 11 bases between. Germline CDR1 is SGDLS and CDR2 is YYNGEE. CDR3 sequence (DNA): TGTGCCAGCAGCGTAGCTGTCGGGGTTTACAATGAGCAGTTCTTC. It codes for CASSVAVGVYNEQFF. The variable domain in full, completed from reference TRBV9 and TRBJ2-1, reads DSGVTQTPKHLITATGQRVTLRCSPRSGDLSVYWYQQSLDQGLQFLIQYYNGEERAKGNILERFSAQQFPDLHSELNLSSLELGDSALYFCASSVAVGVYNEQFFGPGTRLTVL.

This sequence joins TRBV3-1 (or the pseudogene TRBV3-2) and TRBJ2-6; 9 bases agree with TRBD1. V shed 3 bases and J 0 bases; nucleotides not matched to a gene: 6. The CDR3 has 18 amino acids. Germline assignment: CDR1 LGHDT and CDR2 YNNKEL (reference sequence). For the CDR3, the DNA is TGTGCCAGCAGCCAGCAGACAGGGGGGGGCTCTGGGGCCAACGTCCTGACTTTC. Its protein is CASSQQTGGGSGANVLTF.

The V gene is TRBV10-1, the J gene TRBJ2-3; weak D call: TRBD2 (5 bases). Germline V gene data show CDR1 as WNHNN and CDR2 as SYGVQD (reference sequence). The length of the CDR3 is 14 residues. V lost 5 bases to trimming and J lost 1 base, with 10 bases between them. CDR3 loop: CASSIGLGTDTQYF. The CDR3 DNA reads TGCGCCAGCAGTATCGGACTTGGCACAGATACGCAGTATTTT.

V is TRBV24-1 and J is TRBJ2-7; 9 positions match TRBD1. In germline, CDR1 is KGHDR, CDR2 SFDVKD. The ends lost 3 bases at V and 6 bases at J; junction bases unmatched: 8. The CDR3 runs 15 residues. The CDR3 sequence: CATSDTGTGSREQYF. The DNA for the CDR3 is TGTGCCACCAGTGATACCGGGACAGGGAGCCGCGAGCAGTACTTC.

The chain carries TRBV7-6 and TRBJ2-2; D might be TRBD2 (6 bases). Germline V CDR1 and CDR2: SGHVS, FNYEAQ. V lost 9 bases, J lost 0 bases, and 11 bases lay in between. The CDR3 consists of 14 residues. CDR3 sequence reads: CASGGLTNTGELFF. CDR3 DNA: TGTGCCAGTGGGGGACTTACGAACACCGGGGAGCTGTTTTTT.

The chain has TRBV2 and TRBJ1-1, with 8 nucleotides matching TRBD1. Germline CDR1 is SNHLY and CDR2 is FYNNEI. The length of the CDR3 is 14 residues. With 7 bases clipped from V and 0 bases from J, the junction kept 4 bases outside the gene matches. CDR3 bases: TGTGCCAGCATGGTGGGACAGGTGAACACTGAAGCTTTCTTT. Encoded protein: CASMVGQVNTEAFF. Variable domain in full (rest from reference TRBV2 and TRBJ1-1): EPEVTQTPSHQVTQMGQEVILRCVPISNHLYFYWYRQILGQKVEFLVSFYNNEISEKSEIFDDQFSVERPDGSNFTLKIRSTKLEDSAMYFCASMVGQVNTEAFFGQGTRLTVV.

V and J are TRBV5-4 and TRBJ1-1; no definite D call. CDR1 is SGHNT, CDR2 YYREEE, per germline (reference sequence). The CDR3 totals 15 residues. V lost 3 bases, J lost 4 bases, and 16 bases lay in between. The CDR3 loop is CASSSLSTSTTEAFF. The CDR3 bases are TGTGCCAGCAGCTCACTTTCGACTTCGACCACTGAAGCTTTCTTT.

The chain recombines TRBV12-5 with TRBJ2-5; the D gene is possibly TRBD2 (6 bases). Trimming pared 2 bases from V and 5 bases from J, leaving 15 bases between. Germline assignment: CDR1 LGHNT and CDR2 FRNRAP. The CDR3 is made up of 15 amino acids. In DNA, the CDR3 is TGTGCTAGTGGTTTGCCCGGGACTGCCGGGGAGACCCAGTACTTC. The encoded protein is CASGLPGTAGETQYF.

J is TRBJ1-1 and V is TRBV30, with 10 bases fitting TRBD1. Trimming at V came to 1 base and at J to 10 bases, leaving 9 bases not matched to a gene. The CDR3 has 14 residues. Germline-derived CDR1 and CDR2 are GTSNPN and SVGIG (reference sequence). The chain's CDR3 is CAWSASLDRGVAFF. The CDR3 nucleotides read TGTGCCTGGAGTGCCTCATTGGACAGGGGGGTAGCTTTCTTT.

This chain joins TRBV2 and TRBJ2-7; D gene unclear. Germline V gene sequence: CDR1 SNHLY, CDR2 FYNNEI. There are 13 residues in the CDR3. The ends were cut back, 2 bases at V and 0 bases at J, with 5 bases in the middle. The CDR3 sequence is CASSEPRSYEQYF. As DNA, the CDR3 is TGTGCCAGCAGTGAACCCCGCTCCTACGAGCAGTACTTC.

The rearrangement joins TRBV30 to TRBJ2-7, with D possibly matching TRBD1 (5 bases). The CDR3 contains 13 residues. The germline gives CDR1 GTSNPN, CDR2 SVGIG (reference sequence). Trimming shortened V by 5 bases and J by 6 bases, and 17 bases separated the two germline ends. CDR3 residues: CAWGPTRQGEQYF. The CDR3 DNA follows: TGTGCCTGGGGGCCGACCCGGCAGGGCGAGCAGTACTTC.

The V gene is TRBV5-1, the J gene TRBJ1-4; 8 nucleotides agree with TRBD1. The CDR3 sequence is 13 residues long. The trim removed 4 bases at V and 7 bases at J, leaving 3 bases unmatched. Germline assignment: CDR1 SGHRS and CDR2 YFSETQ. The CDR3 is CASSQGASEKLFF. DNA of the CDR3: TGCGCCAGCAGCCAGGGGGCTAGTGAAAAACTGTTTTTT.

The genes are TRBV7-3 and TRBJ2-3; the match to TRBD2 covers 13 bases. The CDR3 covers 17 residues. V gave up 3 bases and J gave up 5 bases; unmatched junction bases: 8. Germline assignment: CDR1 SGHTA and CDR2 FQGTGA. The CDR3 loop is CASSLGTSGGAGDTQYF. DNA for the CDR3: TGTGCCAGCAGCTTGGGTACTAGCGGGGGGGCAGGAGATACGCAGTATTTT.

The count of this clone is one. The CDR3 nucleotides are TGTGCCAGCAGCCAAGTAAGGGGGTCTAATATGGCTTTCTTT. Translating gives CASSQVRGSNMAFF. The J gene is TRBJ1-1, the V gene TRBV3-1 (or the pseudogene TRBV3-2); tentative D call: TRBD1 (6 bases). The CDR3 has 14 residues. Trimming took off 1 base at V and 11 bases at J, with 17 bases between the two ends. Germline CDR1 and CDR2: LGHDT and YNNKEL (reference sequence).

The chain combines TRBV3-1 (or the pseudogene TRBV3-2) with TRBJ2-1; D might be TRBD2 (6 bases). Germline CDR1 and CDR2: LGHDT and YNNKEL (reference sequence). The germline V and J ends were trimmed by 1 base and 6 bases, with 13 bases remaining between them. This CDR3 is 15 amino acids long. The DNA for the CDR3 is TGTGCCAGCAGCCAAGTCGCGGGGCTGGGCAATGAGCAGTTCTTC. It specifies CASSQVAGLGNEQFF.

The chain couples TRBV2 to TRBJ2-6; D is ambiguous. Trimming left V 7 bases short and J 1 base short, with 14 bases between. Germline V CDR1 and CDR2: SNHLY, FYNNEI. The CDR3 spans 16 residues. This CDR3 reads CASIDAPTSGANVLTF. In nucleotides, the CDR3 is TGTGCCAGCATCGACGCACCGACATCTGGGGCCAACGTCCTGACTTTC.

This clone showed up just a few times. The chain carries TRBV11-2 and TRBJ1-3; possibly TRBD1 for D (5 bases). With 2 bases removed from V and 1 base from J, the gap between germline ends came to 15 bases. Germline V gene sequence: CDR1 SGHAT, CDR2 FQNNGV. The CDR3 has 17 amino acids. The CDR3 DNA reads TGTGCCAGCAGCTTAATGCAGCGGAGGGGTTCTGGAAACACCATATATTTT. It translates to CASSLMQRRGSGNTIYF.

The V and J genes are TRBV19 and TRBJ1-5; D gene uncertain. The CDR3 spans 16 residues. V was clipped by 11 bases and J by 11 bases, with 31 bases between them. The germline gives CDR1 LNHDA, CDR2 SQIVND (reference sequence). CDR3 sequence (DNA): TGTGCCTCCCGACGAGGCTCCTTATCTCCGGGAGAGGCCCAGCATTTT. Protein product: CASRRGSLSPGEAQHF.

V gene TRBV27 combines with J gene TRBJ1-1; 10 nucleotides line up with TRBD1. Germline trimming cut 2 bases from V and 7 bases from J; bases unmatched to any gene: 1. This CDR3 has 13 residues. CDR1 MNHEY and CDR2 SMNVEV come from the germline V gene (reference sequence). The CDR3 region has the DNA TGTGCCAGCAGTTTAAGGACAGGGGGTGAAGCTTTCTTT. As protein: CASSLRTGGEAFF.